A selection of T cell receptor beta chains follows, all from one sample in a study of blood T cells in healthy people across ages. TCRdb used MiXCR to reprocess the 5' RACE reads, holding one entry per CDR3 protein. Here the sample spans 2 million or so distinct CDR3 sequences, 49% being singletons. Material: blood. The origin of the receptors is a woman in her thirties or forties in good health. Each CDR3 is given with its conserved first and last residue. A D gene is named only where the DNA matches it firmly. The size of a clone is reported for some rows only, either as once, few or many, or as a class for expanded clones.

- | TRBJ2-7 | TRBV5-1 | - | CASSLGEDSYEQYF | TGCGCCAGCAGCTTGGGGGAGGACTCCTACGAGCAGTACTTC
few | TRBJ2-4 | TRBV28 | - | CASTEIKAGVGKNIQYF | TGTGCCAGCACCGAGATAAAGGCTGGAGTTGGCAAAAACATTCAGTACTTC
- | TRBJ2-1 | TRBV4-3 | - | CASSLGPQRDNEQFF | TGCGCCAGCAGCCTGGGACCACAAAGGGACAATGAGCAGTTCTTC
- | TRBJ2-5 | TRBV29-1 | - | CSVEIAGGRGETQYF | TGCAGCGTTGAGATCGCCGGGGGGCGGGGAGAGACCCAGTACTTC
- | TRBJ2-3 | TRBV5-1 | TRBD2 | CASGAGGGTDTQYF | TGCGCCAGCGGAGCGGGGGGCGGCACAGATACGCAGTATTTT
- | TRBJ2-5 | TRBV5-1 | - | CARSLGGQIQETQYF | TGCGCCAGGAGCTTGGGGGGCCAGATTCAAGAGACCCAGTACTTC
- | TRBJ1-2 | TRBV20-1 | - | CSARDPGVSGYTF | TGCAGTGCTCGAGATCCAGGGGTCTCTGGCTACACCTTC
- | TRBJ2-3 | TRBV7-2 | - | CASSLSTGRHQYF | TGTGCCAGCAGCTTATCGACAGGTCGACACCAGTATTTT
- | TRBJ1-1 | TRBV28 | - | CASRSGGANTEAFF | TGTGCCAGCCGGTCCGGGGGGGCGAACACTGAAGCTTTCTTT
- | TRBJ2-4 | TRBV20-1 | - | CSAKGRDLGAKNIQYF | TGCAGTGCTAAAGGGCGGGACTTGGGGGCCAAAAACATTCAGTACTTC
few | TRBJ2-3 | TRBV20-1 | - | CSAPVSFPTSTDTQYF | TGCAGTGCCCCGGTTTCGTTTCCGACTAGCACAGATACGCAGTATTTT
- | TRBJ1-2 | TRBV5-1 | TRBD1 | CASSPGGTGYYGYTF | TGCGCCAGCAGCCCCGGCGGGACAGGGTACTATGGCTACACCTTC
few | TRBJ2-1 | TRBV29-1 | - | CSVEGYNEQFF | TGCAGCGTTGAAGGCTACAATGAGCAGTTCTTC
- | TRBJ1-6 | TRBV5-1 | - | CASADTRDSPLHF | TGCGCCAGCGCGGACACGAGGGATTCACCCCTCCACTTT
- | TRBJ2-7 | TRBV7-2 | TRBD2 | CASTPSSGGAHEQYF | TGTGCCAGCACCCCATCTAGCGGGGGGGCCCACGAGCAGTACTTC
- | TRBJ2-7 | TRBV7-8 | TRBD1 | CASRDAGQGTYEQYF | TGTGCCAGCAGAGACGCGGGACAGGGGACGTACGAGCAGTACTTC
- | TRBJ2-1 | TRBV5-5 | - | CASSREKGTYAQNSYNEQFF | TGTGCCAGCAGCCGCGAGAAGGGGACCTATGCCCAAAACTCCTACAATGAGCAGTTCTTC
- | TRBJ2-5 | TRBV12-5 | - | CASGLVIGSLKETQYF | TGTGCTAGTGGTTTGGTCATCGGGTCCCTAAAAGAGACCCAGTACTTC